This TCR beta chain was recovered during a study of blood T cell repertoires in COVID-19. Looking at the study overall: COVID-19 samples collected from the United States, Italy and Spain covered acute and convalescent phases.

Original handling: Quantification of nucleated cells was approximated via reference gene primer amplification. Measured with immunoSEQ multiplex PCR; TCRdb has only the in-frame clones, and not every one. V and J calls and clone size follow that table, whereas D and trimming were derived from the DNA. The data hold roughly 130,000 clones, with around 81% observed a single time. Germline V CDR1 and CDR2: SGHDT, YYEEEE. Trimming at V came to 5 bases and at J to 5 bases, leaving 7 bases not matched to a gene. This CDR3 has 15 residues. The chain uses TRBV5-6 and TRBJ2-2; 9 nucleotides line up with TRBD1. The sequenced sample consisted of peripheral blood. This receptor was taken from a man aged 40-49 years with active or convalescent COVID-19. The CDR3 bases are TGTGCCAGCAGAATCTGGGACAGGGAAACCGGGGAGCTGTTTTTT. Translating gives CASRIWDRETGELFF.